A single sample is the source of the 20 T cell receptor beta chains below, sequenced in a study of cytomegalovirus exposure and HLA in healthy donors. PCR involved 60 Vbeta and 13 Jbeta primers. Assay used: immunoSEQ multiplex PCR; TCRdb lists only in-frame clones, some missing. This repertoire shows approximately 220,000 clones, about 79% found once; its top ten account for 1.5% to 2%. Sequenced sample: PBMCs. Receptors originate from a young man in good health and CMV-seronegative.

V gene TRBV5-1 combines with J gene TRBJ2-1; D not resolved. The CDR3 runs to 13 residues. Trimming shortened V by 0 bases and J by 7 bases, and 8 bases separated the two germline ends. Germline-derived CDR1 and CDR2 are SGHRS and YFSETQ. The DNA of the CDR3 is TGCGCCAGCAGCTTGGCCGAACAAAATGAGCAGTTCTTC. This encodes CASSLAEQNEQFF.

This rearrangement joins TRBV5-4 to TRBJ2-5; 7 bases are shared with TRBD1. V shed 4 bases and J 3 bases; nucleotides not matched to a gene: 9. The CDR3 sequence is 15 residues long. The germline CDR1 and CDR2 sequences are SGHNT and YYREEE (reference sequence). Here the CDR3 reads CASSEGTASEETQYF. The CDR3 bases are TGTGCCAGCAGCGAAGGGACAGCTTCTGAAGAGACCCAGTACTTC.

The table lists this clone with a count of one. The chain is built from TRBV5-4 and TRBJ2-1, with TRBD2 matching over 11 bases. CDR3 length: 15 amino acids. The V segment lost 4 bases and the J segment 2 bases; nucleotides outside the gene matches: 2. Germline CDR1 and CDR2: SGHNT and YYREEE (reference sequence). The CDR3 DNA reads TGTGCCAGCAGCCTGACTAGCGGGGCCTACAATGAGCAGTTCTTC. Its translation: CASSLTSGAYNEQFF.

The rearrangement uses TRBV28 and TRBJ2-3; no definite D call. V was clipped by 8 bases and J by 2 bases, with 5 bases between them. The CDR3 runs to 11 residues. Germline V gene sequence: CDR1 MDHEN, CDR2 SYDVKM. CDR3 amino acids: CASSITDTQYF. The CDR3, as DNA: TGTGCCAGCTCAATCACAGATACGCAGTATTTT.

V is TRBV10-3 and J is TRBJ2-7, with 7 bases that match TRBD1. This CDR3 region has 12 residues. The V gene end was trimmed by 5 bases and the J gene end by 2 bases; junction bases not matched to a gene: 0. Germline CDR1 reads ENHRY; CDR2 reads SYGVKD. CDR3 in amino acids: CAISTGAYEQYF. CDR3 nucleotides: TGTGCCATCAGTACAGGGGCCTACGAGCAGTACTTC.

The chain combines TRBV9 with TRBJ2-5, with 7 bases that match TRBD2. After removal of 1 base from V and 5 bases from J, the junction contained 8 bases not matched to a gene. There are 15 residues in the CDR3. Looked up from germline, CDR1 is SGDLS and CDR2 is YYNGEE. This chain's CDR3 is CASSVWGGSGETQYF. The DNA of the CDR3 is TGTGCCAGCAGCGTATGGGGGGGGTCTGGCGAGACCCAGTACTTC.

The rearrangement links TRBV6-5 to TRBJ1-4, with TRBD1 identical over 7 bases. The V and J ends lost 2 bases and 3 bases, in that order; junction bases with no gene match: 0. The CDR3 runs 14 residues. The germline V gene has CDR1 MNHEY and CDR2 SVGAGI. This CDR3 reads CASSYRGPNEKLFF. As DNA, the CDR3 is TGTGCCAGCAGTTACAGGGGGCCTAATGAAAAACTGTTTTTT.

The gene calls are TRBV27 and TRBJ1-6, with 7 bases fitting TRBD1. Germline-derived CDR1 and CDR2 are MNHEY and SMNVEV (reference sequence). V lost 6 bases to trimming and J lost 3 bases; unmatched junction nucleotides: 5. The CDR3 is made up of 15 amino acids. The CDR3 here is CASSPGTDYNSPLHF. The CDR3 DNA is TGTGCCAGCAGCCCCGGGACAGACTATAATTCACCCCTCCACTTT.

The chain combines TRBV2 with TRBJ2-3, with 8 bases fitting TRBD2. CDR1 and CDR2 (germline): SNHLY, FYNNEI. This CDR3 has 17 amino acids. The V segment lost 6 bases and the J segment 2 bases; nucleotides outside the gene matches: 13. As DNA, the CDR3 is TGTGCCAGCAGCCGGTGGGGCGGGGGGCCCACCACAGATACGCAGTATTTT. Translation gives CASSRWGGGPTTDTQYF.

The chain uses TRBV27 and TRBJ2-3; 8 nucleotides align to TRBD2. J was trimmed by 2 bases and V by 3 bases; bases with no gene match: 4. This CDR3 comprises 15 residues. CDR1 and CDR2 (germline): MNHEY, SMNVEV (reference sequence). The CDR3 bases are TGTGCCAGCAGTTTGGTCGGGGGGGCCACAGATACGCAGTATTTT. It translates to CASSLVGGATDTQYF.

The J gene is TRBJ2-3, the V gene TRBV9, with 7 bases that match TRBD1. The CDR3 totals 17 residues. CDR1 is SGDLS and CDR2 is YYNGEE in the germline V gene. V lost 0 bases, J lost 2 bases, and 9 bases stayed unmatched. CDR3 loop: CASSVAFGTALTDTQYF. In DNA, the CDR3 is TGTGCCAGCAGCGTAGCTTTCGGGACAGCCCTCACAGATACGCAGTATTTT.

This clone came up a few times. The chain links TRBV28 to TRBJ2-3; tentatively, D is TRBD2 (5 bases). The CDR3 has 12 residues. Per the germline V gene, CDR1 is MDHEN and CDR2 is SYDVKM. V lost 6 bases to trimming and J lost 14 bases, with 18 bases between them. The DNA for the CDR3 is TGTGCCAGCAGCCCGCCACGGGGTTCGTTGTATTTT. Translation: CASSPPRGSLYF. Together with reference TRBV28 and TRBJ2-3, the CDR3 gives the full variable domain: DVKVTQSSRYLVKRTGEKVFLECVQDMDHENMFWYRQDPGLGLRLIYFSYDVKMKEKGDIPEGYSVSREKKERFSLILESASTNQTSMYLCASSPPRGSLYFGPGTRLTVL.

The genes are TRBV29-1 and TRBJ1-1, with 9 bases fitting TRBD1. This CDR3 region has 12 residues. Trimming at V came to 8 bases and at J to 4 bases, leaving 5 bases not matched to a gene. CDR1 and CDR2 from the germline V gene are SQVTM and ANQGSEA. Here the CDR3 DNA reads TGCAGCACAGGACAGGGGAGCACTGAAGCTTTCTTT. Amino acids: CSTGQGSTEAFF.

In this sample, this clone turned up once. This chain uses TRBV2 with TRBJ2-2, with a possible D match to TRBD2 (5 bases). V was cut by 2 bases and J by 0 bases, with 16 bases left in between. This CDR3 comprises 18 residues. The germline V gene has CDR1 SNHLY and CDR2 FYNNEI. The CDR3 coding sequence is TGTGCCAGCAGTGAATTCGTAACTAGATCATCGAACACCGGGGAGCTGTTTTTT. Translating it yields CASSEFVTRSSNTGELFF.

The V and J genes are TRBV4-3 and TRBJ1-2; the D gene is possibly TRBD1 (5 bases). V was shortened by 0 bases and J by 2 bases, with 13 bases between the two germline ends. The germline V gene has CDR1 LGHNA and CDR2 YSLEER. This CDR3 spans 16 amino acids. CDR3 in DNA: TGCGCCAGCAGCCAAGATTGGCCAGGGCTGAACTATGGCTACACCTTC. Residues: CASSQDWPGLNYGYTF.

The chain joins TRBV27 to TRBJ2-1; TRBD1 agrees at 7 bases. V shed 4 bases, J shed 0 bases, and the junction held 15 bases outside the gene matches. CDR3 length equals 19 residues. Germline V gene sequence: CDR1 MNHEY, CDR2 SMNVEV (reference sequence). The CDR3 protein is CASSSQGQQFFTSYNEQFF. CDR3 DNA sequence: TGTGCCAGCAGTTCCCAGGGACAGCAATTTTTTACCTCCTACAATGAGCAGTTCTTC.

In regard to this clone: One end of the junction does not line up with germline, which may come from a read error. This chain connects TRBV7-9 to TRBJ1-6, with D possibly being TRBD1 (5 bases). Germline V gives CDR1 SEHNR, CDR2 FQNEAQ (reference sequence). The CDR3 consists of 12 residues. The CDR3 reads CSSSSGDSPLHF. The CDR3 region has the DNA TGTTCCAGCAGCTCGGGGGATTCACCCCTCCACTTT.

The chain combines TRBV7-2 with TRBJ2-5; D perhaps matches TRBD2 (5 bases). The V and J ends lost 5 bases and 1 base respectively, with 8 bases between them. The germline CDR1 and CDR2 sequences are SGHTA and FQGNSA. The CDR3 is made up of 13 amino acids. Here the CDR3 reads CASSRRSQETQYF. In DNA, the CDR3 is TGTGCCAGCAGCCGGAGGTCCCAAGAGACCCAGTACTTC.

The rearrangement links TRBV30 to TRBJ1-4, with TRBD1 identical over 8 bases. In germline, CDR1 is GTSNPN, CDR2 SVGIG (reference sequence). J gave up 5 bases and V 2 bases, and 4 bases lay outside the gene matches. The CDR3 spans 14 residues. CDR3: CAWSPGGLNEKLFF. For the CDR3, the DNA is TGTGCCTGGAGTCCAGGGGGCCTCAATGAAAAACTGTTTTTT.

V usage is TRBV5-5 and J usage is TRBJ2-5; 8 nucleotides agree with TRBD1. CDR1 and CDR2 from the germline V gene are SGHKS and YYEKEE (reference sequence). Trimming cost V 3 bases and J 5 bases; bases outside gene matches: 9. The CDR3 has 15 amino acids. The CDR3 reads CASSWGQVLVETQYF. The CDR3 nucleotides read TGTGCCAGCAGCTGGGGACAGGTGTTGGTGGAGACCCAGTACTTC. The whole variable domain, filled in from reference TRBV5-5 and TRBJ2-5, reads DAGVTQSPTHLIKTRGQQVTLRCSPISGHKSVSWYQQVLGQGPQFIFQYYEKEERGRGNFPDRFSARQFPNYSSELNVNALLLGDSALYLCASSWGQVLVETQYFGPGTRLLVL.